Listed below are T cell receptor beta chains from one sample, sequenced in a study of T cell changes during pregnancy in multiple sclerosis. The assay was immunoSEQ multiplex PCR, and TCRdb's table has in-frame clones only and misses some. The sample comprises about 80,000 clones, around 93% of which are singletons, and around 2.5% rests with the top ten. The starting material was peripheral blood, obtained in the third trimester of pregnancy. These receptors all come from a female donor with multiple sclerosis, enrolled in a pregnancy study. Each CDR3 is given with its conserved first and last residue. The order of the fields is D gene, V gene, CDR3 protein. D genes are given only for firm matches.

d_call: -; v_call: TRBV2; cdr3_aa: CASRRTDSNQPQHF
d_call: -; v_call: TRBV10-2; cdr3_aa: CASSDGQHNQPQHF
d_call: -; v_call: TRBV5-6; cdr3_aa: CASSLARGLSTEAFF
d_call: TRBD1; v_call: TRBV9; cdr3_aa: CASSARQGPSYGYTF
d_call: TRBD1; v_call: TRBV27; cdr3_aa: CASSLSRTGNTEAFF
d_call: TRBD2; v_call: TRBV5-1; cdr3_aa: CASSPRGTSGGASNEQFF
d_call: TRBD1; v_call: TRBV5-4; cdr3_aa: CASSPDIGQAREQYF
d_call: -; v_call: TRBV4-1; cdr3_aa: CASSQIRGEQYF
d_call: -; v_call: TRBV5-1; cdr3_aa: CASSSTDGRNTIYF
d_call: -; v_call: TRBV20-1; cdr3_aa: CSASRTYEQYF
d_call: TRBD1; v_call: TRBV5-4; cdr3_aa: CASSLVWGDRGRQETQYF
d_call: -; v_call: TRBV16; cdr3_aa: CASSQLVEGTGELFF
d_call: -; v_call: TRBV27; cdr3_aa: CASSFGRAGRILRGTEAFF
d_call: TRBD1; v_call: TRBV6-1; cdr3_aa: CASRPTGGGSEQYF
d_call: -; v_call: TRBV19; cdr3_aa: CASSIVPGGRSNQPQHF
d_call: TRBD1; v_call: TRBV5-1; cdr3_aa: CASRATGSYEQYF
d_call: TRBD2; v_call: TRBV4-1; cdr3_aa: CASSQVTLADNEQFF
d_call: -; v_call: TRBV18; cdr3_aa: CASAGGTRNTIYF
d_call: -; v_call: TRBV29-1; cdr3_aa: CSVEGAGEVGELFF
d_call: TRBD2; v_call: TRBV25-1; cdr3_aa: CASSPVWASGEAETQYF
d_call: -; v_call: TRBV27; cdr3_aa: CASSSIITGPHNEQFF
d_call: -; v_call: TRBV10-1; cdr3_aa: CASSARTNEKLFF
d_call: TRBD1; v_call: TRBV7-2; cdr3_aa: CASSLTQGAREKLFF
d_call: TRBD2; v_call: TRBV4-2; cdr3_aa: CASSDSGGAVDTQYF
d_call: TRBD2; v_call: TRBV6-5; cdr3_aa: CASSYSGLAGSDTQYF
d_call: -; v_call: TRBV4-2; cdr3_aa: CASSLEARGTNTGELFF
d_call: TRBD1; v_call: TRBV18; cdr3_aa: CASSPTTGDYEQYF
d_call: -; v_call: TRBV6-5; cdr3_aa: CAAGVHSGNTIYF
d_call: TRBD1; v_call: TRBV9; cdr3_aa: CASSPRTGVDTQYF
d_call: -; v_call: TRBV2; cdr3_aa: CASRGDRSGTEAFF
d_call: -; v_call: TRBV19; cdr3_aa: CASSIEGLLSNQPQHF